The present entry profiles one T cell receptor (gamma chain) with its context. Its antigen is not identified. A read error likely explains why the TCRdb protein, taken from a much larger clone, differs from this DNA's translation at residue 12; the protein shown is translated from the DNA. This entry comes from a study of gamma delta lymphoproliferative disorders and STAT genes. Turning to the study itself: The LymphoTrack Dx TCRG Assay amplified gamma chains from at least 50 ng of genomic DNA. Delta libraries were made per EuroClonality-NGS working group procedure.

Germline V CDR1 and CDR2: VTNTFY, YDVSTARD (reference sequence). This CDR3 has 15 residues. General study findings and limits: Public or private status of leukemic clones needs confirmation. Most major patient clonotypes were shared with at least one healthy donor.

PBMCs from patients and controls supplied the genomic DNA for sequencing. TCRdb redid the clone calls on the multiplex PCR reads with CATT. The sample includes approximately 800 gamma-chain clones, 15% to 20% of them seen just once. The source material was blood. This chain connects TRGV3 to TRGJP1. No J gene was available from TCRdb, and it was assigned here by a germline match of the DNA. This sequence was found in a human donor in good health. CDR3 sequence: CATWDRLVTGWYKIF. The CDR3 DNA follows: TGTGCCACCTGGGACAGGCTGGTCACTGGTTGGTACAAGATATTT.